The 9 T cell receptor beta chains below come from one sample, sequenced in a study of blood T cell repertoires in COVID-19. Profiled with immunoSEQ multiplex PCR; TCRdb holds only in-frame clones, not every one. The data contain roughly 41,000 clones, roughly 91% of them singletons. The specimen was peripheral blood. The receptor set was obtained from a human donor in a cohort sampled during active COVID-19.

CDR3 DNA sequence: TGCGCCAGCAGCCAAGCGGGAGGGTGGAACGGGGAGCTGTTTTTT. Encoded protein: CASSQAGGWNGELFF. The chain joins TRBV4-1 to TRBJ2-2, with 8 nucleotides matching TRBD2. The CDR3 is made up of 15 amino acids. The V gene end was trimmed by 1 base and the J gene end by 7 bases; junction bases not matched to a gene: 5. Germline CDR1 reads MGHRA; CDR2 reads YSYEKL.

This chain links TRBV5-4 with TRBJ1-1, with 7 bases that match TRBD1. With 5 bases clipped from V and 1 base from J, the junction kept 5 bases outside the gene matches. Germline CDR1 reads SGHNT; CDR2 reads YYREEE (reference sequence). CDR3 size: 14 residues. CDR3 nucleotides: TGTGCCAGCAGACCTGACAGGGCGAACACTGAAGCTTTCTTT. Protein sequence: CASRPDRANTEAFF.

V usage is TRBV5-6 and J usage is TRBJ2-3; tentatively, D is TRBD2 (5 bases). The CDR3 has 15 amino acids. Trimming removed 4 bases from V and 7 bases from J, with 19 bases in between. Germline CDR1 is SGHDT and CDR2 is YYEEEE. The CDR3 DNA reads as TGTGCCAGCAGCCGTCCCTTTCTAGCAAGGAATACGCAGTATTTT. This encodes CASSRPFLARNTQYF.

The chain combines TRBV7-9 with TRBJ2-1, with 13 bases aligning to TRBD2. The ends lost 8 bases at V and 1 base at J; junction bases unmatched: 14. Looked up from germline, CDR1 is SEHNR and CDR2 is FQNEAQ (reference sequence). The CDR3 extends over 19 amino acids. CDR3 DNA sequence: TGTGCCAGCGCCCACGGACTAGCGGGAGTTCGTAGGTCCTACAATGAGCAGTTCTTC. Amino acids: CASAHGLAGVRRSYNEQFF.

CDR3 coding DNA: TGTGCCTGGAGGACAGGGAACTCCTATGGCTACACCTTC. Its translation is CAWRTGNSYGYTF. The chain has TRBV30 and TRBJ1-2, with 7 bases matching TRBD1. There are 13 residues in the CDR3. V was clipped by 3 bases and J by 4 bases; unmatched bases: 5. Germline V gene lookup returns CDR1 GTSNPN and CDR2 SVGIG (reference sequence).

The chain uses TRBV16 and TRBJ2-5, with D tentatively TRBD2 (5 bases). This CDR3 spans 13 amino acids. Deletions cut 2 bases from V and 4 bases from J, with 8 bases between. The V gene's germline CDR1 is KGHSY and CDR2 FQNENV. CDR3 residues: CASSQGSLETQYF. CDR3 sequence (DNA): TGTGCCAGCAGCCAAGGGAGTTTAGAGACCCAGTACTTC.

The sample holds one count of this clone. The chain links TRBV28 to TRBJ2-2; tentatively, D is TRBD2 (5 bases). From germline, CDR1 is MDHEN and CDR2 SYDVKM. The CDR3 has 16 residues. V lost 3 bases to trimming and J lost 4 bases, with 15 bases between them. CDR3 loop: CASSLTGTGGTGELFF. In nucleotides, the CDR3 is TGTGCCAGCAGTTTGACCGGAACTGGAGGCACCGGGGAGCTGTTTTTT. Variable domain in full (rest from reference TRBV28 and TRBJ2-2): DVKVTQSSRYLVKRTGEKVFLECVQDMDHENMFWYRQDPGLGLRLIYFSYDVKMKEKGDIPEGYSVSREKKERFSLILESASTNQTSMYLCASSLTGTGGTGELFFGEGSRLTVL.

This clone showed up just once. The CDR3 DNA sequence: TGTGCCAGCAGCCCTAGTAGGGGCGCACTACAAGAGACCCAGTACTTC. This sequence encodes CASSPSRGALQETQYF. The J gene is TRBJ2-5, the V gene TRBV7-9; TRBD1 might be the D (5 bases). Trimming left V 5 bases short and J 2 bases short, with 18 bases between. Germline loops: CDR1 SEHNR, CDR2 FQNEAQ (reference sequence). The CDR3 runs 16 residues.

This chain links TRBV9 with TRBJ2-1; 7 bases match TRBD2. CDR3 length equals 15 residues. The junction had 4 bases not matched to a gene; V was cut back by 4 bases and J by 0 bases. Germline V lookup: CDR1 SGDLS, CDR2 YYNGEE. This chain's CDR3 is CASSTGLSSYNEQFF. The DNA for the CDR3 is TGTGCCAGCAGCACGGGACTAAGCTCCTACAATGAGCAGTTCTTC.